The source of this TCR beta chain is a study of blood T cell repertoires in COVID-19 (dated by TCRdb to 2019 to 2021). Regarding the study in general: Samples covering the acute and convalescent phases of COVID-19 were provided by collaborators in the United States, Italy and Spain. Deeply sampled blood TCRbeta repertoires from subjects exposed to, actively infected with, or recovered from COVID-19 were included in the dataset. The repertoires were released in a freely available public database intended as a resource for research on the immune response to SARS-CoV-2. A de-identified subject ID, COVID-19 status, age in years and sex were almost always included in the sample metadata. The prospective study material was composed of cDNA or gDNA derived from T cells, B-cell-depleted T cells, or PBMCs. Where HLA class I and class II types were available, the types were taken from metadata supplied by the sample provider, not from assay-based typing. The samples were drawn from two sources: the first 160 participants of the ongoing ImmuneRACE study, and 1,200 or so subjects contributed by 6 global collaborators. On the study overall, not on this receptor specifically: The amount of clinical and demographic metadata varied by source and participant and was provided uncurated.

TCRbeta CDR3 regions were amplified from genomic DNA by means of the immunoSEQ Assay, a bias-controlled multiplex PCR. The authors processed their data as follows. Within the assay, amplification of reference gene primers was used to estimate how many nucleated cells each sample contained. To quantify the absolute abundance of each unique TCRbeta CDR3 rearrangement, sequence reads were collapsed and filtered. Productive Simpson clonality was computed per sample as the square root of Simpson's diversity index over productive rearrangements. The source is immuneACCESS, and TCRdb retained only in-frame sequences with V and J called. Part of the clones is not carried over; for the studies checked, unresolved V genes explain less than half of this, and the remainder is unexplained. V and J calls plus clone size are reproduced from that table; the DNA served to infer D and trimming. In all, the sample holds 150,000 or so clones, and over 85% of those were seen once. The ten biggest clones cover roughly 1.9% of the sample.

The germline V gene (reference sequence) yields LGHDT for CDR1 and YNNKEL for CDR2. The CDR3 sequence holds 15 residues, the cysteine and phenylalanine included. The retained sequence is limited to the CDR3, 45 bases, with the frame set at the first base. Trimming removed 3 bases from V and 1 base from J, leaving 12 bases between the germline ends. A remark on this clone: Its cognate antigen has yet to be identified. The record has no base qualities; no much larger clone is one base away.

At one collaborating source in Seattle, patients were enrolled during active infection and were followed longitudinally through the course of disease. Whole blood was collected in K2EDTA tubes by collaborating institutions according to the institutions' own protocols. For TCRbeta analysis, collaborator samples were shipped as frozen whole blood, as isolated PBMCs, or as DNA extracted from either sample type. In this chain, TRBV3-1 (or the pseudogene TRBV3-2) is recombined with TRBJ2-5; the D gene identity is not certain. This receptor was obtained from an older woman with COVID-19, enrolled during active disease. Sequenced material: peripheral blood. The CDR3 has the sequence CASSQTGTPQETQYF. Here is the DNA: TGTGCCAGCAGCCAGACGGGTACTCCCCAAGAGACCCAGTACTTC.